In its sample, the clone carrying this TCR beta chain was seen once. Trimming removed 5 bases from V and 4 bases from J, with 14 bases in between. CDR3 length equals 14 residues. Germline V gene lookup returns CDR1 SNHLY and CDR2 FYNNEI. The data stem from a study of blood T cell repertoires in COVID-19. Study as a whole: Two negative PCRs, clearance, or symptom resolution had been documented for recovered Cohort 3 donors. T cells, B-cell-depleted T cells, or PBMCs provided the cDNA or gDNA that served as material.

TCRdb's table, derived via immunoSEQ multiplex PCR, lists solely in-frame clones and lacks some. The sample includes under 400,000 clones, around 87% of them seen just once. The specimen was PBMCs or T cells enriched from blood (not recorded which). The chain links TRBV2 to TRBJ1-1, with a weak D call TRBD1 (6 bases). The clonotype was recovered from a man aged 35-49 years in a cohort exposed to, infected with or recovered from COVID-19 (not recorded which). The CDR3 protein is CASSLTGGSTEAFF. Written as DNA, the CDR3 is TGTGCCAGCAGTTTGACAGGAGGTAGCACTGAAGCTTTCTTT.